The sequence of this T cell receptor (beta chain) was determined in a study of preoperative IRX-2 immunotherapy in early breast cancer (dated by TCRdb to 2018 to 2020). Receptors were amplified or captured by the immunoSEQ multiplex PCR assay. The table comes from immuneACCESS by way of TCRdb, which keeps in-frame sequences with V and J called. Part of the clones is missing from these tables; in studies checked, under half for an unresolved V gene and the rest for unknown reasons. The sample table shows under 4,000 clones, and roughly three quarters are seen once. About 7.7% of the sample comes from the top ten. Read against the paper, the sample's treatment or condition label means: preoperative locoregional IRX-2 cytokine immunotherapy. The samples were obtained from a phase Ib study in which preoperative, locoregional IRX-2 cytokine immunotherapy intended to prime immune responses was tested. Before surgery, IRX-2 was given to the donors, who were patients with early-stage breast cancer.

The V end gives up 2 bases and the J end 0 bases, leaving 5 bases in the junction not matched to a gene. From its cysteine to its phenylalanine, the CDR3 spans 16 amino acids. This entry keeps only the CDR3 DNA: 48 bases, framed from base 1. Looking up the germline V gene (reference sequence) yields CDR1 GTSNPN and CDR2 SVGIG. A single count supports this clone. There is no known antigen for this receptor. No base quality values were provided; no much bigger clone lies one nucleotide off. The sequences come from tumor tissue, collected after IRX-2 immunotherapy. The sequence was obtained from a human donor with breast cancer. The sequence joins TRBV30 to TRBJ2-7, and 12 junction bases match TRBD1. DNA sequence: TGTGCCTGGAGTCCCGGGGGACAGGGGGCCTCCTACGAGCAGTACTTC. The resulting protein is CAWSPGGQGASYEQYF.